These 29 T cell receptor beta chains were all obtained from the same sample, sequenced in a study of OX40 agonist ivuxolimab in advanced cancers. Library generation was performed with the immunoSEQ multiplex PCR assay. Not all clones reach the TCRdb copy of this immuneACCESS table, which keeps in-frame sequences only. Checked studies attribute under half of the gap to unresolved V genes and leave the rest unexplained. This sample holds more than 70,000 clones; roughly 90% were observed only once. 0.25% to 0.35% of the sample lies in the top ten. This sample comprised CD4+ or CD8+ T cells sorted from blood, obtained in a trial of the OX40 agonist ivuxolimab. These receptors all come from an adult with an advanced solid tumor such as melanoma, head and neck, liver or kidney cancer.

The V and J genes are TRBV2 and TRBJ2-3; TRBD1 matches 8 bases. V was clipped by 5 bases and J by 4 bases; unmatched bases: 8. Per the germline V gene, CDR1 is SNHLY and CDR2 is FYNNEI. This CDR3 is 15 amino acids long. The CDR3 reads CASSLVGTGADTQYF. The CDR3 nucleotides read TGTGCCAGCAGTCTTGTAGGGACAGGAGCAGATACGCAGTATTTT.

This chain connects TRBV5-6 to TRBJ2-5; D is unresolved. The CDR3 contains 14 residues. From germline, CDR1 is SGHDT and CDR2 YYEEEE. With 2 bases removed from V and 2 bases from J, the gap between germline ends came to 10 bases. The CDR3 DNA is TGTGCCAGCAGCTTCGCTAGTACTCAAGAGACCCAGTACTTC. It specifies CASSFASTQETQYF.

The V and J genes are TRBV5-5 and TRBJ1-2; D unresolved. The CDR3 extends over 15 amino acids. V was pared by 1 base and J by 0 bases, with 10 bases between. CDR1 is SGHKS, CDR2 YYEKEE, per germline (reference sequence). CDR3 region: CASSLRGPPNYGYTF. The CDR3 region has the DNA TGTGCCAGCAGCTTGAGAGGGCCCCCTAACTATGGCTACACCTTC.

The chain employs TRBV4-1 and TRBJ2-3; possible D gene TRBD2, 6 bases. The CDR3 loop spans 16 amino acids. V lost 4 bases and J 0 bases, leaving 14 bases between the germline ends. Germline V CDR1 and CDR2: MGHRA, YSYEKL. The CDR3 loop is CASSLDAGRSTDTQYF. CDR3 nucleotides: TGCGCCAGCAGCCTGGATGCGGGACGGAGCACAGATACGCAGTATTTT.

Comments on this clone: This specimen includes other DNA sequences encoding the same CDR3. DNA of the CDR3: TGTGCCAGCTCACCAGGGACAGGGCACTACGAGCAGTACTTC. This sequence encodes CASSPGTGHYEQYF. The chain joins TRBV18 to TRBJ2-7, with 9 bases fitting TRBD1. CDR1 and CDR2 from the germline V gene are KGHSH and LQKENI. V gave up 2 bases and J gave up 3 bases; unmatched junction bases: 2. CDR3 length equals 14 residues.

The V call is TRBV5-6, the J call TRBJ2-5, with 14 bases matching TRBD2. V lost 4 bases and J lost 4; bases outside the gene matches: 6. Germline V gives CDR1 SGHDT, CDR2 YYEEEE. The CDR3 totals 16 residues. The CDR3 nucleotides read TGTGCCAGCAGCCCGGGACTAGCGGGAGCGGGAGAGACCCAGTACTTC. Its translation is CASSPGLAGAGETQYF. Based on the CDR3 plus reference TRBV5-6 and TRBJ2-5, the full variable domain is DAGVTQSPTHLIKTRGQQVTLRCSPKSGHDTVSWYQQALGQGPQFIFQYYEEEERQRGNFPDRFSGHQFPNYSSELNVNALLLGDSALYLCASSPGLAGAGETQYFGPGTRLLVL.

This chain joins TRBV4-3 and TRBJ2-1; D is possibly TRBD2 (6 bases). The germline gives CDR1 LGHNA, CDR2 YSLEER. The ends were cut back, 3 bases at V and 2 bases at J, with 11 bases in the middle. This CDR3 has 15 amino acids. The CDR3: CASSQERAPYNEQFF. CDR3 in DNA: TGCGCCAGCAGCCAGGAGCGGGCTCCCTACAATGAGCAGTTCTTC.

The chain employs TRBV7-3 and TRBJ2-1; 8 bases align to TRBD2. CDR3 length equals 15 residues. The ends lost 2 bases at V and 13 bases at J; junction bases unmatched: 13. CDR1 is SGHTA, CDR2 FQGTGA, per germline. The CDR3 DNA reads TGTGCCAGCAGCTTAGCTCTAGCGGGTTACGGACCACAGTTCTTC. Translating gives CASSLALAGYGPQFF.

V gene TRBV2 combines with J gene TRBJ2-7, with 10 bases fitting TRBD2. Losses at the gene ends were 4 bases for V and 4 bases for J; bases not matched to a gene: 22. This CDR3 region has 20 residues. In germline, CDR1 is SNHLY, CDR2 FYNNEI. Here the CDR3 reads CASSVGASGSPPGRAYEQYF. The CDR3 coding sequence is TGTGCCAGCAGTGTTGGGGCTAGCGGGAGCCCCCCGGGGAGGGCTTACGAGCAGTACTTC.

The gene calls are TRBV9 and TRBJ2-3, with D perhaps TRBD2 (6 bases). V dropped 0 bases and J dropped 8 bases, with 16 bases sitting between them. The CDR3 has 15 residues. CDR1 and CDR2 (germline): SGDLS, YYNGEE. Here the CDR3 reads CASSVVEGVTATQYF. The CDR3 DNA reads as TGTGCCAGCAGCGTAGTGGAGGGAGTGACGGCTACGCAGTATTTT.

The genes are TRBV6-1 and TRBJ1-5, with 7 nucleotides matching TRBD1. The CDR3 covers 14 residues. The junction had 8 bases not matched to a gene; V was cut back by 5 bases and J by 7 bases. Germline V gene sequence: CDR1 MNHNS, CDR2 SASEGT. In DNA form, the CDR3 reads TGTGCCAGCAGTACAGACAGGGTAGGCCAGCCCCAGCATTTT. Its protein product is CASSTDRVGQPQHF.

The chain carries TRBV4-3 and TRBJ2-2; unclear D gene. The CDR3 covers 17 residues. CDR1 is LGHNA, CDR2 YSLEER, per germline. Trimming cost V 0 bases and J 1 base, with 12 bases left between them. CDR3 sequence: CASSQEFLAQNTGELFF. The DNA of the CDR3 is TGCGCCAGCAGCCAAGAATTCCTCGCCCAGAACACCGGGGAGCTGTTTTTT.

For the CDR3, the DNA is TGTGCCAGCAGCTCCCAGTCGCAAGGGGTGGGAGAAAAACTGTTTTTT. Protein product: CASSSQSQGVGEKLFF. The chain joins TRBV7-8 to TRBJ1-4; D possibly corresponds to TRBD1 (5 bases). From germline, CDR1 is SGHVS and CDR2 FQNEAQ. V shed 4 bases and J shed 8 bases, with 20 bases lying between them. The CDR3 runs 16 residues.

This chain connects TRBV5-6 to TRBJ2-2; the D gene is possibly TRBD1 (6 bases). The CDR3 contains 16 residues. From germline, CDR1 is SGHDT and CDR2 YYEEEE. Trimming stripped 4 bases from V and 4 bases from J, with 17 bases between. CDR3 DNA: TGTGCCAGCAGCCAGACAGGAGCAGGGCGCACCGGGGAGCTGTTTTTT. Its translation is CASSQTGAGRTGELFF.

The rearrangement joins TRBV5-4 to TRBJ2-5; 7 bases match TRBD1. The CDR3 extends over 15 amino acids. CDR1 and CDR2 (germline): SGHNT, YYREEE (reference sequence). After removal of 5 bases from V and 2 bases from J, the junction contained 9 bases not matched to a gene. In DNA, the CDR3 is TGTGCCAGCAGTTTTGGGACAGTCTCTCAAGAGACCCAGTACTTC. This gives the protein CASSFGTVSQETQYF.

The V call is TRBV19, the J call TRBJ2-3, with TRBD2 matching over 15 bases. From germline, CDR1 is LNHDA and CDR2 SQIVND (reference sequence). V shed 4 bases and J 6 bases; nucleotides not matched to a gene: 8. CDR3 length: 17 residues. CDR3 region: CASSTRTSGRAMDTQYF. DNA of the CDR3: TGTGCCAGTAGTACTCGGACTAGCGGGAGGGCCATGGATACGCAGTATTTT.

The chain carries TRBV7-3 and TRBJ1-1; no clear D gene. Germline V gene sequence: CDR1 SGHTA, CDR2 FQGTGA. Trimming shortened V by 8 bases and J by 9 bases, and 13 bases separated the two germline ends. CDR3 size: 11 residues. The CDR3 bases are TGTGCCAGCGGTCAGCGGTCGAAAGCTTTCTTT. Amino acid sequence: CASGQRSKAFF.

J is TRBJ1-4 and V is TRBV30; 8 bases are shared with TRBD1. Germline V gives CDR1 GTSNPN, CDR2 SVGIG (reference sequence). The V segment lost 1 base and the J segment 4 bases; nucleotides outside the gene matches: 5. The CDR3 loop spans 15 amino acids. The CDR3 sequence is CAWSDGQGGNEKLFF. As DNA, the CDR3 is TGTGCCTGGAGTGATGGACAGGGTGGTAATGAAAAACTGTTTTTT. The full variable domain, in which reference TRBV30 and TRBJ1-4 provide the parts outside the CDR3, is SQTIHQWPATLVQPVGSPLSLECTVEGTSNPNLYWYRQAAGRGLQLLFYSVGIGQISSEVPQNLSASRPQDRQFILSSKKLLLSDSGFYLCAWSDGQGGNEKLFFGSGTQLSVL.

This chain joins TRBV10-2 and TRBJ2-1; the match to TRBD2 covers 7 bases. The CDR3 covers 16 residues. Trimming took 4 bases from V and 3 from J; bases not matched to a gene: 9. Germline loops: CDR1 WSHSY, CDR2 SAAADI. CDR3 sequence: CASSVGEGRGYNEQFF. In nucleotides, the CDR3 is TGCGCCAGCAGTGTGGGGGAGGGGCGGGGCTACAATGAGCAGTTCTTC.

This sequence joins TRBV5-1 and TRBJ2-3; D ambiguous. Trimming took 3 bases from V and 6 from J, leaving 17 bases between them. Germline loops: CDR1 SGHRS, CDR2 YFSETQ. The CDR3 is 15 residues long. The CDR3 sequence: CASSYGELLTDTQYF. The CDR3 DNA follows: TGCGCCAGCAGCTATGGCGAGCTTCTAACGGATACGCAGTATTTT. The full variable domain, completed using reference TRBV5-1 and TRBJ2-3, is KAGVTQTPRYLIKTRGQQVTLSCSPISGHRSVSWYQQTPGQGLQFLFEYFSETQRNKGNFPGRFSGRQFSNSRSEMNVSTLELGDSALYLCASSYGELLTDTQYFGPGTRLTVL.

The rearrangement joins TRBV4-1 to TRBJ2-5; weak D call: TRBD2 (6 bases). V lost 4 bases and J 5 bases, leaving 11 bases between the germline ends. Germline V gene data show CDR1 as MGHRA and CDR2 as YSYEKL. The CDR3 loop spans 13 amino acids. The chain's CDR3 is CASSRLVGETQYF. Written as DNA, the CDR3 is TGCGCCAGCAGCCGACTAGTCGGGGAGACCCAGTACTTC.

V is TRBV5-1 and J is TRBJ2-5; 8 bases line up with TRBD1. This CDR3 is built from 15 residues. CDR1 and CDR2 from the germline V gene are SGHRS and YFSETQ. Trimming removed 4 bases from V and 3 bases from J; junction bases left unmatched: 8. Written as DNA, the CDR3 is TGCGCCAGCAGCCTCATACCGACAGGGGAAGAGACCCAGTACTTC. It translates to CASSLIPTGEETQYF.

CDR3 sequence reads: CASSQYNEQFF. CDR3 sequence (DNA): TGTGCCAGCAGTCAGTACAATGAGCAGTTCTTC. V is TRBV28 and J is TRBJ2-1; the D is unclear. There are 11 residues in the CDR3. V was clipped by 5 bases and J by 4 bases, with 3 bases between them. CDR1 is MDHEN, CDR2 SYDVKM, per germline.

CDR3 coding DNA: TGTGCCAGCAGCCTGCAACTCGGGAGTCGGCACGAGCAGTACTTC. Translation gives CASSLQLGSRHEQYF. The rearrangement joins TRBV5-4 to TRBJ2-7; tentatively, D is TRBD2 (6 bases). Germline values: CDR1 SGHNT, CDR2 YYREEE (reference sequence). The CDR3 extends over 15 amino acids. The V and J ends lost 4 bases and 5 bases respectively, with 19 bases between them.

V gene TRBV19 combines with J gene TRBJ1-4; D not resolved. V shed 3 bases and J shed 3 bases, with 8 bases lying between them. The CDR3 runs to 14 residues. Germline CDR1 reads LNHDA; CDR2 reads SQIVND (reference sequence). The CDR3 DNA follows: TGTGCCAGTAGTATGCAGAGCCCTAATGAAAAACTGTTTTTT. This codes for CASSMQSPNEKLFF.

The V and J genes are TRBV4-3 and TRBJ2-7, with D unclear. Trimming cost V 0 bases and J 2 bases, with 8 bases left between them. This CDR3 region has 14 residues. Germline V gene sequence: CDR1 LGHNA, CDR2 YSLEER. This CDR3 is CASSQDSATYEQYF. CDR3 nucleotides: TGCGCCAGCAGCCAAGACAGTGCGACCTACGAGCAGTACTTC.

In regard to this clone: Its ends do not fully match the called genes, so a read error is possible. The V call is TRBV7-8, the J call TRBJ1-2; tentative D call: TRBD1 (6 bases). Per germline, CDR1 SGHVS and CDR2 FQNEAQ. The CDR3 length is 13 residues. The CDR3 nucleotides are TGTGCCAGCAGCCCAGGGGACCCTTTCCCCGTTTCCTTC. It is translated as CASSPGDPFPVSF. Looking up the rest from reference TRBV7-8 and TRBJ1-2 gives the full variable domain: GAGVSQSPRYKVAKRGQDVALRCDPISGHVSLFWYQQALGQGPEFLTYFQNEAQLDKSGLPSDRFFAERPEGSVSTLKIQRTQQEDSAVYLCASSPGDPFPVSFGSGTRLTVV.

This clone was seen just once. The chain uses TRBV7-2 and TRBJ2-1, with D possibly being TRBD2 (6 bases). V lost 1 base and J 2 bases, leaving 12 bases between the germline ends. The CDR3 has 16 amino acids. The germline CDR1 and CDR2 sequences are SGHTA and FQGNSA. The DNA of the CDR3 is TGTGCCAGCAGCTTAGGTTATGGCGGGACCTACAATGAGCAGTTCTTC. Its protein product is CASSLGYGGTYNEQFF.

This sequence joins TRBV7-2 and TRBJ2-7, with 9 bases fitting TRBD2. The CDR3 contains 16 residues. Per the germline V gene, CDR1 is SGHTA and CDR2 is FQGNSA. V trimming: 3 bases; J trimming: 4 bases; junction bases outside the gene matches: 10. CDR3 sequence (DNA): TGTGCCAGCAGCTTGAAAACCGGGACTAGCACATACGAGCAGTACTTC. Translating gives CASSLKTGTSTYEQYF.